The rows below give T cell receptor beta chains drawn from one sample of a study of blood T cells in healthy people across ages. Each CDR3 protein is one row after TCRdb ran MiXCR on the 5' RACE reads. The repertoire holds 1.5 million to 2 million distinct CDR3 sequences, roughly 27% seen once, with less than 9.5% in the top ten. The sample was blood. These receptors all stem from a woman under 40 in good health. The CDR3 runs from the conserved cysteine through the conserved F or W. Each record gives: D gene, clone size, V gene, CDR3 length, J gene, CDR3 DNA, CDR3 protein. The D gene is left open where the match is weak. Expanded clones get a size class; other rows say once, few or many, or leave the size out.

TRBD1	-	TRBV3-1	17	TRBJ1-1	TGTGCCAGCAGCCAAGATGGGGGAACAGGGGGCCTCACTGAAGCTTTCTTT	CASSQDGGTGGLTEAFF
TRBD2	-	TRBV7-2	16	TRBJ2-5	TGTGCCAGCAGCTTCCAGACTAGCGGGGGACAAGAGACCCAGTACTTC	CASSFQTSGGQETQYF
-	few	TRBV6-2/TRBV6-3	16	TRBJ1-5	TGTGCCAGCAGTTACGACAGGAGGGGCAGCAATCAGCCCCAGCATTTT	CASSYDRRGSNQPQHF
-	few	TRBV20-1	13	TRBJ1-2	TGCGGTGCTAGAGAGGCCGATAACTATGGCTACACCTTC	CGAREADNYGYTF
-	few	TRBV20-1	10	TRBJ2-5	TGCAGTGCTCGGATAGAGACCCAGTACTTC	CSARIETQYF
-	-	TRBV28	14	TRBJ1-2	TGTGCCAGCAGCTGGTCCGGGACAAGCGGTGGCTACACCTTC	CASSWSGTSGGYTF
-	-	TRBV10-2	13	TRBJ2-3	TGCGCCGCCGGGGTCCGTTTCACAGATACGCAGTATTTT	CAAGVRFTDTQYF
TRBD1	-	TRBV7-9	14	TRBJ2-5	TGTGCCAGCAGCCCCGGGACAGAACCAGAGACCCTGTACTTC	CASSPGTEPETLYF
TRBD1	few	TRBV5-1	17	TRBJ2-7	TGCGCCAGCAGTTTGGAAACGCCGGGACAGGGTATGTACGAGCAGTACTTC	CASSLETPGQGMYEQYF
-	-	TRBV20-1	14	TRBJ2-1	TGCAGTGCTAGAGATTTAAATGGAGGACCTGAGCAGTTCTTC	CSARDLNGGPEQFF
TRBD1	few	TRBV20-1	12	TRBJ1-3	TGCAGTGTAAGGGGGCCCGGAAACACCATATATTTT	CSVRGPGNTIYF
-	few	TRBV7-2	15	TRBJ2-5	TGTGCCAGCAGCTTAGCGGGTCTAGCTGAAGAGACCCAGTACTTC	CASSLAGLAEETQYF
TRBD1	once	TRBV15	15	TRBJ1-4	TGTGCCACCAGCAGTCAGGGGGAGGCTAATGAAAAACGGTTTTTT	CATSSQGEANEKRFF
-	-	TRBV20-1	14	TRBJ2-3	TGCAGTGCTAGAATACAGGGAGGGCAAAATACGCAGTATTTT	CSARIQGGQNTQYF
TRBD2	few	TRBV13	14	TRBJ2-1	TGTGCCAGCAGCTTAGGTTGGGGACGCGGGGGGCAGTTCTTC	CASSLGWGRGGQFF
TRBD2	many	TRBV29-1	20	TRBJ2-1	TGCAGCGTTGAAGAGGTTGGGACTAGCGGTCTTATAAGCTCCTACAATGAGCAGTTCTTC	CSVEEVGTSGLISSYNEQFF
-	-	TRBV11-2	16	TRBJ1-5	TGTGCCAGCAGCCCGGGGAAATGGACGGACAATCAGCCCCAGCATTTT	CASSPGKWTDNQPQHF
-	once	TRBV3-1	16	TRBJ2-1	TGTGCCAGCAGCCAAGATCAAGCCTTTTTTCACAATGAGCAGTTCTTC	CASSQDQAFFHNEQFF
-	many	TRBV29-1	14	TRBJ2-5	TGCAGCGTTGTATGGAGACACCACCAAGAGACCCAGTACTTC	CSVVWRHHQETQYF
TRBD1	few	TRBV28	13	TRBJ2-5	TGTGCCAGCAGCCCCGGGGACAGAGAGACCCAGTACTTC	CASSPGDRETQYF
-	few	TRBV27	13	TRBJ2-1	TGTGCCAGCATTCGACAGGGAGGCGATGAGCAGTTCTTC	CASIRQGGDEQFF
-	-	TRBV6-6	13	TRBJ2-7	TGTGCCTCAGGGGATGGGGGGGAGGACGAGCAGTACTTC	CASGDGGEDEQYF
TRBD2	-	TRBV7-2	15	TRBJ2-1	TGTGCCAGCAGCCAGAGCGGGGGGGCCCGAGGTGAGCAGTTCTTC	CASSQSGGARGEQFF
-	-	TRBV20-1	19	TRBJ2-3	TGCAGTGCTAGAGGCCCCCGGACTTCTATGTGGCTACGGGCAGATACGCAGTATTTT	CSARGPRTSMWLRADTQYF
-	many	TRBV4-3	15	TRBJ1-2	TGCGCCAGCAGCCAAGATCGAGGGGACGACTATGGCTACACCTTC	CASSQDRGDDYGYTF
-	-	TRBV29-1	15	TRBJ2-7	TGCAGCGTCGAAAGTGCAGGGGATACCTCCTACGAGCAGTACTTC	CSVESAGDTSYEQYF
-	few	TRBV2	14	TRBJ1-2	TGTGCCAGCAGGGAGGACGGCCTCAACTATGGCTACACCTTC	CASREDGLNYGYTF
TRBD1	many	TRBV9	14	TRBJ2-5	TGTGCCAGCAGCGTAGAAGGGGGCGGCGAGACCCAGTACTTC	CASSVEGGGETQYF
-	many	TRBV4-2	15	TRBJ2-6	TGTGCCAACAGCCAAGGACCCTCTGGGGCCAACGTCCTGACTTTC	CANSQGPSGANVLTF
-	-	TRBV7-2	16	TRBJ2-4	TGTGCCAGCAGCCCTCCTGGCGGGGTAGCCAAAAACATTCAGTACTTC	CASSPPGGVAKNIQYF
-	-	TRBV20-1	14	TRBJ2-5	TGCTCTTCCACCCTCCGGGACACCAAAGAGACCCAGTACTTC	CSSTLRDTKETQYF
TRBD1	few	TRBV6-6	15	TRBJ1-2	TGTGCCAGCAGTACCGGACAGGGTGACCCCTATGGCCACACCTTC	CASSTGQGDPYGHTF
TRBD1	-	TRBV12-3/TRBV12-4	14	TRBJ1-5	TGTGCCAGCAGGAGAGAAGGGGGCCACCAGCCCCAGCATTTT	CASRREGGHQPQHF
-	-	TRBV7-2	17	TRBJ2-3	TGTGCCAGCAGCTTATGGATTGGTGGCGGTAGCACAGATACGCAGTATTTT	CASSLWIGGGSTDTQYF
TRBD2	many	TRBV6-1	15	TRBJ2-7	TGTGCCAGCAGTCCGCGTGGTAGCGGGGACTACGAGCAGTACTTC	CASSPRGSGDYEQYF
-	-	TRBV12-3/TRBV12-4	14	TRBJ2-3	TGTGCCAGCAATCGCGGTACATCGCGAGATACGCAGTATTTT	CASNRGTSRDTQYF
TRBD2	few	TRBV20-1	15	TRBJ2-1	TGCAGTGCTAGAGATCGTCTAGCGGGGAACAATGAGCAGTTCTTC	CSARDRLAGNNEQFF
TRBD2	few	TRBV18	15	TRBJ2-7	TGTGCTAGCTCACCACCGCCTAGCGGGAGCCACGAGCAGTACTTC	CASSPPPSGSHEQYF
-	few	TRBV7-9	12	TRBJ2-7	TGTGCCAGCAGCCCTCTCTCCGCCGAGCAGTACTTC	CASSPLSAEQYF
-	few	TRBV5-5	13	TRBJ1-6	TGTGCCAGCAGCTTGGCGGTCAATTCACCCCTCCACTTT	CASSLAVNSPLHF
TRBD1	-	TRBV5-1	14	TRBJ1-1	TGCGCCAGCAGCTCCGGACAGGGAGAGACTGAAGCTTTCTTT	CASSSGQGETEAFF